These 32 T cell receptor beta chains originate from one sample sequenced in a study of T cells in localized non-small cell lung cancer. Profiling relied on immunoSEQ multiplex PCR, and the TCRdb table lists in-frame clones only, not all of them. The sample comprises approximately 47,000 clones, approximately 86% of which are singletons, and more than 2% rests with the top ten. The material was PBMCs, obtained before any cancer treatment. These receptors were obtained from a man between 40 and 69 years old with stage II lung adenocarcinoma.

This sequence joins TRBV27 and TRBJ2-2; 16 bases match TRBD2. This CDR3 spans 20 amino acids. CDR1 and CDR2 (germline): MNHEY, SMNVEV (reference sequence). The trim removed 6 bases at V and 7 bases at J, leaving 17 bases unmatched. The CDR3 here is CASSPLGTSGGVVFIGELFF. The DNA for the CDR3 is TGTGCCAGCAGCCCACTCGGGACTAGCGGGGGGGTGGTCTTTATCGGGGAGCTGTTTTTT.

V and J are TRBV5-1 and TRBJ1-6; the match to TRBD1 covers 9 bases. Germline CDR1 and CDR2: SGHRS and YFSETQ. CDR3 size: 14 residues. Unmatched junction bases numbered 6, after V lost 4 bases and J lost 10 bases. The CDR3 loop is CASSPGDRDSPLHF. For the CDR3, the DNA is TGCGCCAGCAGCCCGGGGGACAGGGACTCACCCCTCCACTTT.

On this clone itself: The germline gene is not matched at one end of the junction; a read error may be the cause. The chain is built from TRBV4-1 and TRBJ1-2; D gene uncertain. Germline V gene data show CDR1 as MGHRA and CDR2 as YSYEKL. This CDR3 spans 11 amino acids. The CDR3 protein is CASSQERRLNF. CDR3 sequence (DNA): TGCGCCAGCAGCCAAGAGAGGCGACTGAACTTC.

There are a few counts of this clone. This chain uses TRBV7-6 with TRBJ2-7, with no clear D. CDR1 and CDR2 (germline): SGHVS, FNYEAQ. The V and J ends lost 5 bases and 0 bases respectively, with 8 bases between them. CDR3 length equals 13 residues. CDR3 nucleotides: TGTGCCAGCAGCCTGGGTCCCTCCTACGAGCAGTACTTC. Amino acids: CASSLGPSYEQYF.

The V gene is TRBV7-7, the J gene TRBJ2-1; 10 bases fit TRBD1. Germline V gene lookup returns CDR1 SSHAT and CDR2 FNYEAQ (reference sequence). V was pared by 4 bases and J by 2 bases, with 2 bases of the junction left unmatched. This CDR3 region has 15 residues. CDR3 nucleotides: TGTGCCAGCAGCTCCGGGACAGGGGCCTACAATGAGCAGTTCTTC. Residues: CASSSGTGAYNEQFF.

This clone was detected only once. The chain links TRBV2 to TRBJ2-3; D may match TRBD1 or TRBD2 (5 bases each). The germline gives CDR1 SNHLY, CDR2 FYNNEI. This CDR3 spans 16 amino acids. Trimming left V 3 bases short and J 2 bases short, with 15 bases between. CDR3 sequence: CASSDPGRGDTDTQYF. The CDR3 bases are TGTGCCAGCAGTGACCCGGGACGAGGGGACACAGATACGCAGTATTTT.

This chain connects TRBV28 to TRBJ2-2; possibly TRBD2 for D (5 bases). CDR3 length: 15 amino acids. Looked up from germline, CDR1 is MDHEN and CDR2 is SYDVKM. V lost 2 bases and J lost 4, with 11 bases in between. The CDR3 coding sequence is TGTGCCAGCAGTTTAAGAGGACTTTTCACCGGGGAGCTGTTTTTT. Translating it yields CASSLRGLFTGELFF. Combining the CDR3 with reference TRBV28 and TRBJ2-2 gives the whole variable domain DVKVTQSSRYLVKRTGEKVFLECVQDMDHENMFWYRQDPGLGLRLIYFSYDVKMKEKGDIPEGYSVSREKKERFSLILESASTNQTSMYLCASSLRGLFTGELFFGEGSRLTVL.

For the CDR3, the DNA is TGTGCCAGCACCGACAGGGGAGCGGGGGGGCCTAATGAGCAGTTCTTC. Protein product: CASTDRGAGGPNEQFF. The chain recombines TRBV5-4 with TRBJ2-1; TRBD2 aligns across 10 bases. The CDR3 length is 16 residues. J lost 7 bases, V lost 6 bases, and 13 bases had no gene match. The germline V gene encodes CDR1 SGHNT and CDR2 YYREEE (reference sequence).

The chain carries TRBV19 and TRBJ1-1; weak D call: TRBD1 (5 bases). V lost 3 bases and J 1 base, leaving 6 bases between the germline ends. There are 13 residues in the CDR3. Germline V gene lookup returns CDR1 LNHDA and CDR2 SQIVND (reference sequence). The chain's CDR3 is CASSMGQNTEAFF. The CDR3 nucleotides are TGTGCCAGTAGTATGGGGCAGAACACTGAAGCTTTCTTT.

The chain carries TRBV28 and TRBJ2-1; 9 bases line up with TRBD1. The germline V gene encodes CDR1 MDHEN and CDR2 SYDVKM. J gave up 4 bases and V 5 bases, and 9 bases lay outside the gene matches. This CDR3 comprises 16 residues. The CDR3 spells CASSAPGTGYYNEQFF. In nucleotides, the CDR3 is TGTGCCAGCAGTGCCCCCGGGACAGGGTATTACAATGAGCAGTTCTTC.

V is TRBV2 and J is TRBJ1-2, with D unresolved. CDR3 length: 14 amino acids. Trimming left V 2 bases short and J 4 bases short, with 11 bases between. Germline CDR1 is SNHLY and CDR2 is FYNNEI. The CDR3: CASSERHSSYGYTF. The CDR3 region has the DNA TGTGCCAGCAGTGAACGTCATTCAAGCTATGGCTACACCTTC.

The chain uses TRBV6-1 and TRBJ2-5; possibly TRBD2 for D (6 bases). CDR1 is MNHNS and CDR2 is SASEGT in the germline V gene. The CDR3 is 14 amino acids. The CDR3 sequence: CATKGRGMQETQYF. Here the CDR3 DNA reads TGTGCGACCAAGGGCCGGGGGATGCAAGAGACCCAGTACTTC.

V and J are TRBV5-6 and TRBJ2-7; TRBD2 is a possible D gene (5 bases). The V gene lost 2 bases and the J gene lost 3 bases, with 15 bases spanning the gap. This CDR3 has 15 amino acids. Germline V lookup: CDR1 SGHDT, CDR2 YYEEEE. DNA of the CDR3: TGTGCCAGCAGCTTATTCTCGGGAACCCGCTACGAGCAGTACTTC. Amino acid sequence: CASSLFSGTRYEQYF.

Worth noting for this clone: The germline gene is not matched at one end of the junction; a read error may be the cause. V and J are TRBV5-1 and TRBJ1-1; D is unclear. The CDR3 has 13 residues. In germline, CDR1 is SGHRS, CDR2 YFSETQ. The CDR3 region is CASSEGSNTKAFF. CDR3 sequence (DNA): TGCGCCAGCAGCGAAGGATCGAACACTAAAGCTTTCTTT.

This clone has a single count. The rearrangement links TRBV7-8 to TRBJ2-3, with 8 bases that match TRBD1. The CDR3 runs to 17 residues. Trimming took 5 bases from V and 2 from J; bases not matched to a gene: 12. Germline loops: CDR1 SGHVS, CDR2 FQNEAQ. The CDR3 nucleotides read TGTGCCAGCAGCCGAAAGATACAGGGGGAAAACACAGATACGCAGTATTTT. The encoded protein is CASSRKIQGENTDTQYF.

The rearrangement links TRBV2 to TRBJ2-5, with 7 bases that match TRBD2. Germline V gene data show CDR1 as SNHLY and CDR2 as FYNNEI. Trimming cost V 7 bases and J 5 bases; bases outside gene matches: 4. This CDR3 region has 12 residues. Written as DNA, the CDR3 is TGTGCCAGCAAAAGGGAGGGGGAGACCCAGTACTTC. Translating gives CASKREGETQYF.

CDR3 DNA sequence: TGCGCCAGCAGCTTGGGGGGAGCCCAAGAGACCCAGTACTTC. This encodes CASSLGGAQETQYF. This rearrangement joins TRBV5-1 to TRBJ2-5; D is perhaps TRBD2 (5 bases). The V end was cut by 0 bases, the J end by 1 base, with 7 bases between. Germline CDR1 is SGHRS and CDR2 is YFSETQ. The CDR3 totals 14 residues.

Only one count was recorded for this clone. This chain joins TRBV9 and TRBJ2-7; perhaps TRBD1 as D (6 bases). The CDR3 extends over 16 amino acids. V dropped 0 bases and J dropped 3 bases, with 16 bases sitting between them. Germline assignment: CDR1 SGDLS and CDR2 YYNGEE. The CDR3 coding sequence is TGTGCCAGCAGCGTAGGGCAGGGGCCTCCCCTCTACGAGCAGTACTTC. It is translated as CASSVGQGPPLYEQYF. The full variable domain, rest sourced from reference TRBV9 and TRBJ2-7, is DSGVTQTPKHLITATGQRVTLRCSPRSGDLSVYWYQQSLDQGLQFLIQYYNGEERAKGNILERFSAQQFPDLHSELNLSSLELGDSALYFCASSVGQGPPLYEQYFGPGTRLTVT.

V is TRBV4-1 and J is TRBJ1-2; D uncertain. In germline, CDR1 is MGHRA, CDR2 YSYEKL. The V gene lost 0 bases and the J gene lost 7 bases, with 18 bases spanning the gap. This CDR3 spans 16 amino acids. DNA of the CDR3: TGCGCCAGCAGCCAAGATCCCGTCAGAGGGTGGGGTGGCTACACCTTC. Translating it yields CASSQDPVRGWGGYTF.

The chain has TRBV7-9 and TRBJ1-2; D not certain. The V gene lost 1 base and the J gene lost 1 base, with 7 bases spanning the gap. This CDR3 spans 14 amino acids. Looked up from germline, CDR1 is SEHNR and CDR2 is FQNEAQ (reference sequence). The CDR3 coding sequence is TGTGCCAGCAGCTTAGGGGGATTTAACTATGGCTACACCTTC. Translation: CASSLGGFNYGYTF.

This chain joins TRBV9 and TRBJ2-3, with D hard to call. This CDR3 comprises 12 residues. Germline V gene sequence: CDR1 SGDLS, CDR2 YYNGEE. Trimming pared 0 bases from V and 4 bases from J, leaving 3 bases between. The CDR3 is CASSVGPDTQYF. In DNA, the CDR3 is TGTGCCAGCAGCGTAGGTCCAGATACGCAGTATTTT.

In its sample, this clone was seen once. The chain links TRBV25-1 to TRBJ1-6; TRBD1 might be the D (6 bases). CDR3 length equals 16 residues. Trimming removed 3 bases from V and 5 bases from J, with 14 bases in between. Per germline, CDR1 MGHDK and CDR2 SYGVNS. CDR3 loop: CASSDPRGGDNSPLHF. CDR3 DNA: TGTGCCAGCAGTGATCCCAGGGGTGGGGATAATTCACCCCTCCACTTT.

V and J are TRBV5-5 and TRBJ2-3; D might be TRBD1 or TRBD2, each matching 5 bases. The ends were cut back, 4 bases at V and 2 bases at J, with 11 bases in the middle. Germline CDR1 is SGHKS and CDR2 is YYEKEE (reference sequence). There are 14 residues in the CDR3. The CDR3 protein is CASSLGTATDTQYF. CDR3 coding DNA: TGTGCCAGCAGCCTAGGGACCGCCACAGATACGCAGTATTTT.

The chain couples TRBV27 to TRBJ2-7; TRBD1 agrees at 7 bases. The CDR3 contains 13 residues. V gave up 5 bases and J gave up 6 bases; unmatched junction bases: 7. From germline, CDR1 is MNHEY and CDR2 SMNVEV (reference sequence). The CDR3 coding sequence is TGTGCCAGCAGTCCGGACAGGTACGGCGAGCAGTACGTC. Amino acids: CASSPDRYGEQYV.

This chain links TRBV7-3 with TRBJ2-3; no clear D gene. Trimming took off 0 bases at V and 3 bases at J, with 13 bases between the two ends. The CDR3 has 16 residues. From germline, CDR1 is SGHTA and CDR2 FQGTGA. DNA of the CDR3: TGTGCCAGCAGCTTAACGGGTCCCCAAGTTACAGATACGCAGTATTTT. It codes for CASSLTGPQVTDTQYF.

The DNA for the CDR3 is TGTGCCAGCAGTCCTACGACAGGGGGCGCAGAGACCCAGTACTTC. It is translated as CASSPTTGGAETQYF. This rearrangement joins TRBV2 to TRBJ2-5; 10 nucleotides match TRBD1. Trimming removed 5 bases from V and 4 bases from J; junction bases left unmatched: 7. CDR3 length equals 15 residues. CDR1 SNHLY and CDR2 FYNNEI come from the germline V gene. Together with reference TRBV2 and TRBJ2-5, the CDR3 gives the full variable domain: EPEVTQTPSHQVTQMGQEVILRCVPISNHLYFYWYRQILGQKVEFLVSFYNNEISEKSEIFDDQFSVERPDGSNFTLKIRSTKLEDSAMYFCASSPTTGGAETQYFGPGTRLLVL.

This clone was seen a single time. J is TRBJ2-7 and V is TRBV20-1; no clear D gene. The germline gives CDR1 DFQATT, CDR2 SNEGSKA (reference sequence). The CDR3 totals 11 residues. The germline V and J ends were trimmed by 1 base and 3 bases, with 4 bases remaining between them. In nucleotides, the CDR3 is TGCAGTGCTAGAGCCGGCTACGAGCAGTACTTC. This encodes CSARAGYEQYF.

In the case of this clone: This CDR3 is also generated by other DNA sequences in the sample. This chain uses TRBV5-8 with TRBJ1-6, with 9 bases lining up with TRBD1. This CDR3 has 14 residues. With 6 bases clipped from V and 7 bases from J, the junction kept 5 bases outside the gene matches. The V gene's germline CDR1 is SGHTS and CDR2 YDEGEE. The CDR3 DNA sequence: TGTGCCAGCACCCCGACAGGGGGAAATTCACCCCTCCACTTT. This gives the protein CASTPTGGNSPLHF.

The CDR3 loop is CASSPGARRADTQYF. CDR3 sequence (DNA): TGTGCCAGCAGTCCGGGGGCCCGGAGGGCAGATACGCAGTATTTT. The rearrangement links TRBV7-3 to TRBJ2-3, with D perhaps assigned TRBD1 or TRBD2 (6 bases each). Germline-derived CDR1 and CDR2 are SGHTA and FQGTGA. The CDR3 covers 15 residues. The germline V and J ends were trimmed by 6 bases and 4 bases, with 17 bases remaining between them.

The chain combines TRBV10-2 with TRBJ2-3; D not certain. Germline V CDR1 and CDR2: WSHSY, SAAADI. The CDR3 has 14 amino acids. Between the trimmed V and J ends, which lost 7 bases and 3 bases, there was a span of 14 bases. For the CDR3, the DNA is TGCGCCAGCACGGAAGCAATTGGAACAGATACGCAGTATTTT. Its translation: CASTEAIGTDTQYF.

The chain is built from TRBV21-1 and TRBJ2-1; no check of the table's D call, TRBD1, against the DNA was made. TRBV21-1 represents a pseudogene. The CDR3 runs to 17 residues. The CDR3 DNA is TGTGCCAGCAGCAAAGGTTGCGGACAGGAATCCTACAATGAGCAGTTCTTC. This encodes CASSKGCGQESYNEQFF.

The CDR3 bases are TGTGCCAGCAGCGTAGATGCAGGGGGCCAAGAGACCCAGTACTTC. Translating gives CASSVDAGGQETQYF. This sequence joins TRBV9 and TRBJ2-5, with TRBD1 matching 7 bases. The CDR3 spans 15 residues. CDR1 SGDLS and CDR2 YYNGEE come from the germline V gene. V shed 0 bases and J 1 base; nucleotides not matched to a gene: 3.